A selection of T cell receptor beta chains follows, all from one sample in a study of T cell repertoires in cytomegalovirus infection. TCRdb called the reads again in MiXCR, with one record for every CDR3 protein. Of fewer than 900,000 distinct CDR3 sequences listed, just under 30% were seen once; the top ten hold around 13%. No antigen is known for these receptors. The sample here was cultured CD8+ T cells from PBMCs, taken from culture after CMV antigen stimulation. The origin of the receptors is a human donor in good health (CMV status not recorded). Some clones in this sample may be carry-over from other donors' samples. Both conserved end residues are part of each CDR3. Each record gives: V gene, J gene, D gene, clone size, CDR3 DNA, CDR3 protein. D genes are given only for firm matches. Clone size appears in some rows only: once, few, many, or a class for an expanded clone.

TRBV7-6	TRBJ1-1	.	few	TGTGCCAGCAGCTTAGCGCCGGACGGCACTGAAGCTTTCTTT	CASSLAPDGTEAFF
TRBV5-4	TRBJ1-4	.	.	TGTGCCAGCGGGGACCCAACTAATGAAAAACTGTTTTTT	CASGDPTNEKLFF
TRBV6-4	TRBJ2-1	TRBD1	.	TGTGCCAGCTTCCGGGACAGGGTCTACAATGAGCAGTTCTTC	CASFRDRVYNEQFF
TRBV7-6	TRBJ2-5	.	.	TGTGCCAGCAGCTTATCCCCTATAGAGACCCAGTACTTC	CASSLSPIETQYF
TRBV20-1	TRBJ1-2	.	few	TGCAGTGCTAGATTGAGGGTCCCGGGACTCTCTAACTATGGCTACACCTTC	CSARLRVPGLSNYGYTF
TRBV7-2	TRBJ2-3	TRBD2	many	TGTGCCAGCAGCTTAGAACTAGCGGGGGGGCCGACAGATACGCAGTATTTT	CASSLELAGGPTDTQYF
TRBV19	TRBJ2-6	.	medium-sized	TGTGCCAGCAGCTTCGGGTCTGGGGCCAACGTCCTGACTTTC	CASSFGSGANVLTF
TRBV20-1	TRBJ1-1	.	.	TGCAGTGCTAGGCAACAGGGCCTGAGGACTGAAGCTTTCTTT	CSARQQGLRTEAFF
TRBV6-4	TRBJ1-2	.	.	TGTGCCAGCAGTGACTCGAAAGCGTGGTCCCCCGCTGGCTACACCTTC	CASSDSKAWSPAGYTF
TRBV18	TRBJ2-2	.	.	TGTGCCAGCTCACCAAGGGTAGGCTTCCTCACCGGGGAGCTGTTTTTT	CASSPRVGFLTGELFF
TRBV7-2	TRBJ1-5	.	many	TGTGCCAGCAGCTTAGAGGCTGGGCTTAATCAGCCCCAGCATTTT	CASSLEAGLNQPQHF
TRBV7-8	TRBJ2-3	TRBD2	many	TGTGCCAGCAGCCCCCGGGGCAGCGGGGGAGGGGATACGCAGTATTTT	CASSPRGSGGGDTQYF
TRBV10-3	TRBJ2-7	TRBD1	once	TGTGCCATCAGTGTCCGGGCAGGGGGAAACGAGCAGTACTTC	CAISVRAGGNEQYF
TRBV27	TRBJ1-2	.	.	TGTGCCAGCAGTTTCAGCAAGGGATCTAACTATGGCTACACCTTC	CASSFSKGSNYGYTF
TRBV7-8	TRBJ2-2	.	few	TGTGCCAGCAGCGCCAGACAGGTCACCGGGGAGCTGTTTTTT	CASSARQVTGELFF
TRBV11-2	TRBJ2-5	.	many	TGTGCCAGCTCCTTAGAGGTTCAAGAGACCCAGTACTTC	CASSLEVQETQYF
TRBV6-5	TRBJ2-1	.	few	TGTGCCAGCAGATCGGGAGCCTTGAATGAGCAGTTCTTC	CASRSGALNEQFF
TRBV4-2	TRBJ2-6	TRBD2	.	TGTGCCAGCAGCCCCCGGGTAGCGGGGGCTTACTCTGGGGCCAACGTCCTGACTTTC	CASSPRVAGAYSGANVLTF
TRBV18	TRBJ2-1	TRBD1	few	TGTGCCAGCTCACACCCGGGGACAGGGCATGAGCAGTTCTTC	CASSHPGTGHEQFF
TRBV27	TRBJ2-5	TRBD2	.	TGTGCCAGCTCGGGGGGGGAGATGCCGATGGAGACCCAGTACTTC	CASSGGEMPMETQYF
TRBV7-4	TRBJ1-2	.	.	TGTGCCAGCAGCGCCGGAAACTATGGCTACACCTTC	CASSAGNYGYTF
TRBV27	TRBJ1-2	.	few	TGTGCCAGCAGTTTATACCCCCCGGGCTCCAGTGGCTACACCTTC	CASSLYPPGSSGYTF
TRBV6-5	TRBJ1-2	.	.	TGTGCCAGCAGTTACGCCCCTCTATACGGCTACACCTTC	CASSYAPLYGYTF
TRBV19	TRBJ2-5	TRBD1	.	TGTGCCAGTAGGGGAGAGGGGGCGAGAGAGACCCAGTACTTC	CASRGEGARETQYF
TRBV27	TRBJ1-5	.	.	TGTGCCAGCAGTCCCCTCAGCAATCAGCCCCAGCATTTT	CASSPLSNQPQHF
TRBV7-6	TRBJ1-5	.	many	TGTGCCAGCAGCCGGGACAGCAATCAGCCCCAGCATTTT	CASSRDSNQPQHF
TRBV27	TRBJ1-1	TRBD1	.	TGTGCCAGCAGTTTAGGAGGGCCTGACAGGGGCACTGAAGCTTTCTTT	CASSLGGPDRGTEAFF
TRBV7-9	TRBJ1-1	.	once	TGTGCCAGCAGTGGGCCGTGGCAGCCGGATAGGGACACTGAAGCTTTCTTT	CASSGPWQPDRDTEAFF
TRBV6-6	TRBJ2-5	.	few	TGTGCCAGCAGTTACTCGAGTGCCTCTGGGGAGACCCAGTACTTC	CASSYSSASGETQYF
TRBV7-3	TRBJ1-2	TRBD1	few	TGTGCCAGCAGCTTCGCCCCAGGGGGATTGGATGGCTACACCTTC	CASSFAPGGLDGYTF
TRBV7-8	TRBJ1-4	.	many	TGTGCCAGCAGAAACAGAAAGGAAAAACTGTTTTTT	CASRNRKEKLFF
TRBV29-1	TRBJ1-3	.	few	TGCAGCGTTGAAGGGGCTGCTGGAAACACCATATATTTT	CSVEGAAGNTIYF
TRBV27	TRBJ2-5	TRBD2	.	TGTGCCAGCACGGGACTAGCGGGGGAAGAGACCCAGTACTTC	CASTGLAGEETQYF
TRBV7-6	TRBJ2-2	TRBD2	many	TGTGCCTCCCTAAGAGTAGCGGGGGGCCTCGGGAACACCGGGGAGCTGTTTTTT	CASLRVAGGLGNTGELFF
TRBV15	TRBJ2-5	TRBD1	few	TGTGCCACCAGCAGAGATCCCGGGACAGCGGAGACCCAGTACTTC	CATSRDPGTAETQYF
TRBV2	TRBJ2-7	TRBD2	.	TGTGCCAGCAGATTTCGGGGGGGCTACGAGCAGTACTTC	CASRFRGGYEQYF
TRBV7-9	TRBJ2-1	TRBD1	few	TGTGCCAGCAGCCCCAGAGGGACAGACAATGAGCAGTTCTTC	CASSPRGTDNEQFF